This entry lists 17 T cell receptor beta chains sequenced from one sample in a study of blood T cell repertoires in COVID-19. The assay was immunoSEQ multiplex PCR, and TCRdb's table has in-frame clones only and misses some. The table records a few hundred thousand clones, roughly nine tenths of them present only once. Sequencing was carried out using peripheral blood. These receptors were collected from a man aged 35 to 55 with active or convalescent COVID-19.

The chain carries TRBV3-1 (or the pseudogene TRBV3-2) and TRBJ2-2, with a possible D match to TRBD1 (6 bases). Germline V lookup: CDR1 LGHDT, CDR2 YNNKEL (reference sequence). The V end lost 0 bases, the J end lost 4 bases, and 12 bases lay between the germline ends. The CDR3 extends over 16 amino acids. CDR3 in amino acids: CASSQEGVRGTGELFF. DNA of the CDR3: TGTGCCAGCAGCCAAGAGGGTGTCAGGGGCACCGGGGAGCTGTTTTTT.

This chain connects TRBV6-1 to TRBJ2-3, with D possibly matching TRBD1 (7 bases). The CDR3 runs 16 residues. Trimming took off 4 bases at V and 0 bases at J, with 14 bases between the two ends. Germline assignment: CDR1 MNHNS and CDR2 SASEGT. This CDR3 is CASSARQGGSTDTQYF. The CDR3 DNA is TGTGCCAGCAGTGCCCGACAGGGAGGAAGCACAGATACGCAGTATTTT.

This clone came up a few times. This chain uses TRBV25-1 with TRBJ2-1; perhaps TRBD2 as D (5 bases). This CDR3 is built from 11 residues. Germline assignment: CDR1 MGHDK and CDR2 SYGVNS. V lost 8 bases and J 3 bases, leaving 5 bases between the germline ends. The DNA for the CDR3 is TGTGCCAGCGACTACTACAATGAGCAGTTCTTC. Protein: CASDYYNEQFF.

The rearrangement joins TRBV4-1 to TRBJ2-2; D ambiguous. Per germline, CDR1 MGHRA and CDR2 YSYEKL. V dropped 0 bases and J dropped 5 bases, with 10 bases sitting between them. CDR3 length: 15 amino acids. The CDR3 protein is CASSQDTQETGELFF. CDR3 sequence (DNA): TGCGCCAGCAGCCAAGATACCCAAGAGACCGGGGAGCTGTTTTTT.

This clone was observed a single time. The chain couples TRBV10-3 to TRBJ2-3; 10 bases map to TRBD1. CDR1 and CDR2 from the germline V gene are ENHRY and SYGVKD. This CDR3 is 13 amino acids long. V gave up 6 bases and J gave up 6 bases; unmatched junction bases: 3. In DNA form, the CDR3 reads TGTGCCATCAGGGGGACAGGGGACGATACGCAGTATTTT. Protein: CAIRGTGDDTQYF.

The chain couples TRBV29-1 to TRBJ2-3, with D maybe TRBD1 (6 bases). Germline CDR1 and CDR2: SQVTM and ANQGSEA. The CDR3 spans 13 residues. Trimming took 7 bases from V and 2 from J, leaving 13 bases between them. This CDR3 is CSAAGQYTDTQYF. CDR3 coding DNA: TGCAGCGCCGCCGGACAGTACACAGATACGCAGTATTTT.

Only one count was recorded for this clone. The chain couples TRBV27 to TRBJ2-3; 12 nucleotides agree with TRBD1. The junction had 5 bases not matched to a gene; V was cut back by 4 bases and J by 3 bases. Germline loops: CDR1 MNHEY, CDR2 SMNVEV (reference sequence). CDR3 length: 16 residues. DNA of the CDR3: TGTGCCAGCAGTTCGGGACAGGGGGCTTGGACAGATACGCAGTATTTT. It translates to CASSSGQGAWTDTQYF.

The chain employs TRBV5-1 and TRBJ2-2; 11 bases match TRBD2. The V segment lost 4 bases and the J segment 6 bases; nucleotides outside the gene matches: 5. CDR3 size: 15 residues. The germline V gene encodes CDR1 SGHRS and CDR2 YFSETQ. In nucleotides, the CDR3 is TGCGCCAGCAGCCTAGGACTAGCGGGTTCCGGGGAGCTGTTTTTT. Translation gives CASSLGLAGSGELFF.

The J gene is TRBJ1-4, the V gene TRBV9; 7 bases line up with TRBD1. Germline CDR1 reads SGDLS; CDR2 reads YYNGEE. The CDR3 is 15 residues long. The junction had 6 bases not matched to a gene; V was cut back by 4 bases and J by 3 bases. The CDR3 DNA sequence: TGTGCCAGCAGCATCCGACAGGGTTCTAATGAAAAACTGTTTTTT. Its protein product is CASSIRQGSNEKLFF.

This chain connects TRBV5-1 to TRBJ2-1; 10 bases fit TRBD2. The CDR3 loop spans 16 amino acids. Germline trimming cut 0 bases from V and 8 bases from J; bases unmatched to any gene: 8. Germline CDR1 and CDR2: SGHRS and YFSETQ. Written as DNA, the CDR3 is TGCGCCAGCAGCTTGGGGCTAGCGGGAGTACCCCATGAGCAGTTCTTC. It yields the protein CASSLGLAGVPHEQFF. Together with reference TRBV5-1 and TRBJ2-1, the CDR3 gives the full variable domain: KAGVTQTPRYLIKTRGQQVTLSCSPISGHRSVSWYQQTPGQGLQFLFEYFSETQRNKGNFPGRFSGRQFSNSRSEMNVSTLELGDSALYLCASSLGLAGVPHEQFFGPGTRLTVL.

V gene TRBV24-1 combines with J gene TRBJ2-1; TRBD2 aligns across 11 bases. V was pared by 7 bases and J by 9 bases, with 10 bases of the junction left unmatched. There are 15 residues in the CDR3. Germline V lookup: CDR1 KGHDR, CDR2 SFDVKD. The CDR3 DNA is TGTGCCACCAGAGACTCTAGCGGGGGGCACGGTGAGCAGTTCTTC. Residues: CATRDSSGGHGEQFF.

This chain joins TRBV7-8 and TRBJ2-6; 7 positions agree with TRBD1. Germline loops: CDR1 SGHVS, CDR2 FQNEAQ. This CDR3 comprises 15 residues. The junction had 3 bases not matched to a gene; V was cut back by 5 bases and J by 2 bases. The CDR3 nucleotides read TGTGCCAGCAGCACACAGGGGACTGGGGCCAACGTCCTGACTTTC. Translating gives CASSTQGTGANVLTF.

The chain employs TRBV14 and TRBJ1-1; 8 nucleotides match TRBD1. CDR1 and CDR2 from the germline V gene are SGHDN and FVKESK. The CDR3 is 16 amino acids. J gave up 2 bases and V 4 bases, and 9 bases lay outside the gene matches. The CDR3: CASSRRIGQGNTEAFF. The CDR3 DNA reads as TGTGCCAGCAGCCGCCGGATTGGACAGGGAAACACTGAAGCTTTCTTT.

The V and J genes are TRBV6-5 and TRBJ2-7; 9 nucleotides line up with TRBD1. Germline loops: CDR1 MNHEY, CDR2 SVGAGI. The V segment lost 5 bases and the J segment 6 bases; nucleotides outside the gene matches: 8. The CDR3 runs 14 residues. In DNA form, the CDR3 reads TGTGCCAGCAGTCGCAACAGGGGGCGCGTCGAGCAGTACTTC. Translating gives CASSRNRGRVEQYF.

Only a few counts were recorded for this clone. This chain connects TRBV7-9 to TRBJ2-2, with D uncertain. The CDR3 consists of 14 residues. V was pared by 5 bases and J by 4 bases, with 11 bases between. In germline, CDR1 is SEHNR, CDR2 FQNEAQ (reference sequence). The CDR3 sequence is CASSTSRRTGELFF. Here the CDR3 DNA reads TGTGCCAGCAGCACTTCCCGCCGCACCGGGGAGCTGTTTTTT.

This chain connects TRBV4-1 to TRBJ1-5, with D tentatively TRBD1 (5 bases). V was cut by 5 bases and J by 4 bases, with 15 bases left in between. The CDR3 covers 15 residues. CDR1 and CDR2 (germline): MGHRA, YSYEKL. The CDR3 region has the DNA TGCGCCAGCAGCTCCTTACGGGGGGGTAATCAGCCCCAGCATTTT. Its protein is CASSSLRGGNQPQHF.

This clone has more than one count but fewer than ten. CDR3: CASSTTGQGNYGYTF. CDR3 bases: TGTGCCAGTAGTACTACCGGACAGGGTAACTATGGCTACACCTTC. J is TRBJ1-2 and V is TRBV19; the match to TRBD1 covers 8 bases. After removal of 4 bases from V and 1 base from J, the junction contained 5 bases not matched to a gene. The germline CDR1 and CDR2 sequences are LNHDA and SQIVND (reference sequence). This CDR3 contains 15 residues.